This T cell receptor beta chain comes out of a study of T cells in Graves' hyperthyroidism and ophthalmopathy. Notes on the study in general: The blood repertoire included most of the expanded thyroid clonotypes above 0.001.

Germline V gene lookup returns CDR1 SGHAT and CDR2 FQNNGV. The CDR3 extends over 16 amino acids. V shed 5 bases and J 0 bases; nucleotides not matched to a gene: 7. Researchers amplified the TCR beta CDR3 regions from RNA transcripts. During a first-round RT-PCR of the TCR CDR3, the HTBI primer set was used. TCRdb itself ran the multiplex PCR reads through MiXCR, one entry per CDR3 protein. This table has about 570,000 distinct CDR3 sequences, 14% appearing once. A word on this clonotype: What it binds is unknown.

The hyperthyroidism patients had all been newly diagnosed, and their disease duration was under 2 months. Their ages ranged from 18 to 65 years. Orbital computed tomography and thyroid ultrasound, together with serum TRAb and thyroxine and clinical symptoms, were used for diagnoses. Extraction of PBMCs used roughly 10 ml of fresh peripheral blood. The TCR was taken from a woman aged 40 to 50 with Graves' hyperthyroidism. This rearrangement joins TRBV11-2 to TRBJ2-5; TRBD1 matches at 9 bases. Sequenced input: blood. In nucleotides, the CDR3 is TGTGCCAGCAGCCCGCCGGGACAGGGAGACCAAGAGACCCAGTACTTC. It translates to CASSPPGQGDQETQYF.